This T cell receptor beta chain was recovered during a study of blood T cell repertoires in COVID-19 (dated by TCRdb to the early 2020s). For the study in its entirety: The collaborator samples originated in the United States, Italy and Spain and spanned the acute and convalescent phases of COVID-19. The material from the prospective study consisted of cDNA or gDNA derived from T cells, B-cell-depleted T cells, or PBMCs. Subjects who had been exposed to COVID-19, were actively infected with it, or had recovered from it provided the deeply sampled blood TCRbeta repertoires that made up the dataset. The repertoires were released in a freely available public database meant as a resource for research on the immune response to SARS-CoV-2. The samples were drawn from the first 160 participants of the ongoing ImmuneRACE study and from 950 to 1,500 subjects provided by 6 global collaborators. A de-identified subject ID, COVID-19 status, age in years and sex were almost always included in the sample metadata. Where available, HLA class I and class II types were obtained from metadata supplied by the sample provider rather than from assay-based typing. Summary of the overall study and its limitations: Clinical and demographic metadata were provided uncurated, with the amount varying by source and participant.

Each collaborating institution followed its own protocols to collect whole blood in K2EDTA tubes. For TCRbeta analysis, collaborator samples were shipped as frozen whole blood, as isolated PBMCs, or as DNA extracted from either sample type. The immunoSEQ Assay, a bias-controlled multiplex PCR, was used to amplify TCRbeta CDR3 regions from genomic DNA. Per the authors' processing: Nucleated cell counts per sample were estimated from amplification of reference gene primers within the assay. To quantify the absolute abundance of each unique TCRbeta CDR3 rearrangement, sequence reads were collapsed and filtered. For each sample, productive Simpson clonality was calculated as the square root of Simpson's diversity index over productive rearrangements. Imported from immuneACCESS, the table was reduced by TCRdb to in-frame sequences with V and J called. These copies leave out some clones; in studies compared against another copy, an unresolved V gene accounts for under half, and the cause of the remainder is not known. D and trimming come from the DNA, and the V and J calls and clone size come from that table. The sample table holds tens of thousands of clones, of which 83% were seen once. The ten largest clones capture roughly 6% of the sample.

CDR1 and CDR2, per the germline V gene, are MNHEY and SVGAGI. The cysteine opens and the phenylalanine closes a CDR3 of 16 amino acids. The sequence is cut down to CDR3 DNA, 48 bases in frame from base 1. The trim is 0 bases for V and 7 bases for J, with a gap of 13 bases between the germline ends. On this clone: Its antigen is unknown. Base qualities were left out, and no much larger clone turns up one base away.

Sample: peripheral blood. This receptor chain uses TRBV6-5 and TRBJ1-6; the D gene is possibly TRBD1, with 5 bases matching. The sequence was collected from an older woman with acute or convalescent COVID-19. The DNA sequence is given as TGTGCCAGCAGTTACTCGAAAAACAGGCGAAATTCACCCCTCCACTTT. Translated, this gives CASSYSKNRRNSPLHF.